The 5 T cell receptor beta chains reported below all come from one sample, sequenced in a study of identical twins. TCRdb used MiXCR to reprocess the 5' RACE reads, holding one entry per CDR3 protein. This table holds some 240,000 distinct CDR3 sequences, roughly 10% found once. The specimen sequenced was memory T cells sorted from blood. The receptors here all came from a middle-aged man in good health.

This clonotype was recorded a few times. J is TRBJ2-7 and V is TRBV4-2; D gene ambiguous. The germline V and J ends were trimmed by 0 bases and 4 bases, with 19 bases remaining between them. This CDR3 region has 17 residues. Germline CDR1 is LGHNA and CDR2 is YNFKEQ. The CDR3 reads CASSQDLVAPISYEQYF. In DNA form, the CDR3 reads TGTGCCAGCAGCCAAGATCTGGTAGCCCCCATATCGTACGAGCAGTACTTC.

This clonotype has ten or more counts. The genes are TRBV5-1 and TRBJ2-1; D is ambiguous. The CDR3 is 15 amino acids. CDR1 SGHRS and CDR2 YFSETQ come from the germline V gene. Trimming stripped 0 bases from V and 6 bases from J, with 13 bases between. The CDR3 bases are TGCGCCAGCAGCTTGGTTGACCCTGCCCTCAATGAGCAGTTCTTC. Its protein is CASSLVDPALNEQFF.

A note on this clonotype: A much bigger clone sits one base away, suggesting this may be a read error. The V call is TRBV25-1, the J call TRBJ1-1; D may be TRBD1 (5 bases). Trimming shortened V by 5 bases and J by 6 bases, and 7 bases separated the two germline ends. The length of the CDR3 is 11 residues. The germline gives CDR1 MGHDK, CDR2 SYGVNS. CDR3 DNA sequence: TGTGCCAGCAGTAAGGGGCCTGAAGCTTTCTTT. Translating it yields CASSKGPEAFF. Filled out from reference TRBV25-1 and TRBJ1-1, the complete variable domain reads EADIYQTPRYLVIGTGKKITLECSQTMGHDKMYWYQQDPGMELHLIHYSYGVNSTEKGDLSSESTVSRIRTEHFPLTLESARPSHTSQYLCASSKGPEAFFGQGTRLTVV.

This clonotype was picked up a small number of times. The chain uses TRBV20-1 and TRBJ2-7; 9 bases align to TRBD1. This CDR3 has 14 residues. The germline CDR1 and CDR2 sequences are DFQATT and SNEGSKA (reference sequence). V lost 2 bases to trimming and J lost 3 bases; unmatched junction nucleotides: 5. CDR3: CSARSGTGIYEQYF. In DNA, the CDR3 is TGCAGTGCTAGATCCGGGACAGGGATCTACGAGCAGTACTTC.

At least ten counts were recorded for this clonotype. The V and J genes are TRBV5-5 and TRBJ1-4; 9 bases are a match to TRBD1. Germline CDR1 is SGHKS and CDR2 is YYEKEE (reference sequence). This CDR3 has 15 amino acids. Trimming at V came to 4 bases and at J to 7 bases, leaving 8 bases not matched to a gene. CDR3 sequence: CASSPRGTGIEKLFF. In nucleotides, the CDR3 is TGTGCCAGCAGCCCCCGTGGGACAGGGATTGAAAAACTGTTTTTT.